These 3 T cell receptor beta chains share one sample of origin, sequenced in a study of blood T cell repertoires in COVID-19. Only in-frame clones appear in the TCRdb table, and some are missing; sequencing was by immunoSEQ multiplex PCR. This sample has approximately 70,000 clones, with approximately 85% found just once. Input material: peripheral blood. The receptors here all came from a woman of 80 years or more with active or convalescent COVID-19.

The chain employs TRBV19 and TRBJ1-5, with TRBD1 matching 9 bases. V was pared by 3 bases and J by 6 bases, with 9 bases of the junction left unmatched. Germline V CDR1 and CDR2: LNHDA, SQIVND (reference sequence). The CDR3 is 16 amino acids. In DNA, the CDR3 is TGTGCCAGTAGTATCGAACGAACAGGGGGCGGTCAGCCCCAGCATTTT. It codes for CASSIERTGGGQPQHF.

The chain is built from TRBV7-2 and TRBJ1-4; 7 nucleotides agree with TRBD1. After removal of 5 bases from V and 7 bases from J, the junction contained 10 bases not matched to a gene. The CDR3 is made up of 15 amino acids. Germline CDR1 and CDR2: SGHTA and FQGNSA. This CDR3 reads CASSPDRAVGEKLFF. CDR3 in DNA: TGTGCCAGCAGCCCCGACAGGGCGGTGGGTGAAAAACTGTTTTTT.

CDR3 sequence: CASSFLSGEPYEQYF. The CDR3 coding sequence is TGTGCCAGCAGCTTCCTTTCAGGGGAACCCTACGAGCAGTACTTC. The gene calls are TRBV5-6 and TRBJ2-7; tentatively, D is TRBD1 (6 bases). Germline V lookup: CDR1 SGHDT, CDR2 YYEEEE. The CDR3 loop spans 15 amino acids. Trimming stripped 2 bases from V and 2 bases from J, with 14 bases between.